This TCR beta chain was sequenced during a study of identical twins. V gave up 10 bases and J gave up 0 bases, with 12 bases separating them. This CDR3 region has 13 residues. Germline V gene lookup returns CDR1 MNHNS and CDR2 SASEGT. TCRdb independently ran MiXCR on the 5' RACE reads; one entry per CDR3 protein. The table includes 250,000 or so distinct CDR3 sequences, roughly 8% detected once. This sample also appeared in a second study, on yellow fever vaccine responses in identical twins.

The TCR sequence derives from a woman between 18 and 29 years old in good health. What was sequenced was CD8+ T cells sorted from blood. The gene calls are TRBV6-1 and TRBJ1-1, with unresolved D. CDR3 sequence: CATQIRMNTEAFF. DNA for the CDR3: TGTGCCACGCAAATCCGGATGAACACTGAAGCTTTCTTT.